A single sample gave rise to the 15 T cell receptor beta chains below, sequenced in a study of blood T cell repertoires in COVID-19. The table came from immunoSEQ multiplex PCR; TCRdb's copy has only in-frame clones and leaves some out. This sample yields 250,000 to 300,000 clones, of which 87% are seen a single time; 2% to 2.5% belongs to the top ten. Sequencing input: peripheral blood. The receptor source for this set is a woman aged 50 to 60 who had recovered from COVID-19.

The chain is built from TRBV15 and TRBJ1-1; D ambiguous. The CDR3 contains 14 residues. V was pared by 4 bases and J by 1 base, with 10 bases between. The V gene's germline CDR1 is LNHNV and CDR2 YYDKDF (reference sequence). The DNA for the CDR3 is TGTGCCACCAGCACCCGAGGCCGGAACACTGAAGCTTTCTTT. This encodes CATSTRGRNTEAFF.

The rearrangement uses TRBV19 and TRBJ2-1, with no clear D. Trimming removed 6 bases at V and 6 bases at J, with 12 bases between. Germline values: CDR1 LNHDA, CDR2 SQIVND (reference sequence). This CDR3 is built from 13 residues. CDR3: CASRSLTANEQFF. In DNA form, the CDR3 reads TGTGCCAGTAGATCCCTGACTGCCAATGAGCAGTTCTTC.

The CDR3 nucleotides read TGTGCCAGCAGTTCACCGGGACAGGGGGCTTACGAGCAGTACTTC. It specifies CASSSPGQGAYEQYF. The chain combines TRBV27 with TRBJ2-7, with 12 bases matching TRBD1. Germline lookup yields CDR1 MNHEY and CDR2 SMNVEV (reference sequence). After removal of 4 bases from V and 4 bases from J, the junction contained 5 bases not matched to a gene. This CDR3 is built from 15 residues.

This chain uses TRBV11-2 with TRBJ1-2; D call uncertain. Per the germline V gene, CDR1 is SGHAT and CDR2 is FQNNGV. This CDR3 region has 12 residues. The V gene lost 4 bases and the J gene lost 8 bases, with 11 bases spanning the gap. The CDR3 DNA reads TGTGCCAGCAGCTCAGAGGAGTCGGGCTACACCTTC. It codes for CASSSEESGYTF.

The genes are TRBV4-2 and TRBJ1-6; TRBD1 aligns across 7 bases. The ends lost 0 bases at V and 0 bases at J; junction bases unmatched: 14. Germline V CDR1 and CDR2: LGHNA, YNFKEQ. The CDR3 contains 21 residues. The CDR3 spells CASSQEVILGQRSSYNSPLHF. The CDR3 nucleotides are TGTGCCAGCAGCCAAGAAGTAATCTTGGGACAGCGAAGCTCCTATAATTCACCCCTCCACTTT.

The chain links TRBV10-3 to TRBJ1-2, with 11 bases identical to TRBD1. J lost 2 bases, V lost 6 bases, and 8 bases had no gene match. This CDR3 comprises 16 residues. Germline CDR1 is ENHRY and CDR2 is SYGVKD. The CDR3 reads CAIRFRTGGFNYGYTF. The CDR3 DNA reads as TGTGCCATCAGGTTTCGGACAGGGGGCTTCAACTATGGCTACACCTTC.

The chain links TRBV2 to TRBJ2-4, with D perhaps TRBD2 (6 bases). Trimming took 5 bases from V and 8 from J, leaving 16 bases between them. The germline V gene encodes CDR1 SNHLY and CDR2 FYNNEI. The CDR3 covers 14 residues. CDR3 sequence: CASSFRLDTDIQYF. CDR3 DNA: TGTGCCAGCAGTTTCCGACTAGATACGGACATTCAGTACTTC.

The J gene is TRBJ1-3, the V gene TRBV6-5, with D possibly TRBD1 on 5 matching bases. V was cut by 2 bases and J by 0 bases, with 8 bases left in between. Germline V gene data show CDR1 as MNHEY and CDR2 as SVGAGI. The CDR3 length is 15 residues. CDR3 loop: CASSYRGVSGNTIYF. The CDR3 nucleotides are TGTGCCAGCAGTTACCGGGGGGTCTCTGGAAACACCATATATTTT.

The chain links TRBV27 to TRBJ1-1; weak D call: TRBD1 (5 bases). With 4 bases removed from V and 3 bases from J, the gap between germline ends came to 12 bases. The length of the CDR3 is 14 residues. CDR1 is MNHEY, CDR2 SMNVEV, per germline (reference sequence). CDR3 sequence: CASSSGREDTEAFF. The DNA of the CDR3 is TGTGCCAGCAGTTCTGGCAGGGAGGACACTGAAGCTTTCTTT.

The V call is TRBV6-5, the J call TRBJ1-2; D is possibly TRBD1 (6 bases). Germline-derived CDR1 and CDR2 are MNHEY and SVGAGI. V shed 6 bases and J shed 2 bases, with 10 bases lying between them. The CDR3 extends over 13 amino acids. The CDR3 DNA reads as TGTGCCAGCAGCGCCGGGACAAACTATGGCTACACCTTC. It specifies CASSAGTNYGYTF.

This rearrangement joins TRBV19 to TRBJ1-2, with D perhaps matching TRBD1 (5 bases). Germline lookup yields CDR1 LNHDA and CDR2 SQIVND (reference sequence). There are 12 residues in the CDR3. Deletions cut 1 base from V and 10 bases from J, with 10 bases between. Here the CDR3 DNA reads TGTGCCAGTAGTATAGCCCAGGGCGCCTACACCTTC. Translating it yields CASSIAQGAYTF.

The chain uses TRBV18 and TRBJ2-1; 10 nucleotides line up with TRBD1. J lost 8 bases, V lost 3 bases, and 7 bases had no gene match. This CDR3 contains 15 residues. The germline V gene encodes CDR1 KGHSH and CDR2 LQKENI. In DNA, the CDR3 is TGTGCCAGCTCACCCCGGGACAGGGGAACCGATGAGCAGTTCTTC. Encoded protein: CASSPRDRGTDEQFF.

The chain links TRBV5-1 to TRBJ2-5; 9 bases align to TRBD1. The CDR3 runs 14 residues. Losses at the gene ends were 4 bases for V and 5 bases for J; bases not matched to a gene: 6. Looked up from germline, CDR1 is SGHRS and CDR2 is YFSETQ. CDR3 in amino acids: CASSKQGAQETQYF. Written as DNA, the CDR3 is TGCGCCAGCAGCAAACAGGGGGCGCAGGAGACCCAGTACTTC. Drawing the rest from reference TRBV5-1 and TRBJ2-5, the complete variable domain is KAGVTQTPRYLIKTRGQQVTLSCSPISGHRSVSWYQQTPGQGLQFLFEYFSETQRNKGNFPGRFSGRQFSNSRSEMNVSTLELGDSALYLCASSKQGAQETQYFGPGTRLLVL.

This clone has a handful of counts. The J gene is TRBJ1-1, the V gene TRBV6-6; D not resolved. Germline lookup yields CDR1 MNHNY and CDR2 SVGAGI (reference sequence). Trimming cost V 4 bases and J 11 bases, with 26 bases left between them. There are 16 residues in the CDR3. The CDR3 DNA reads as TGTGCCAGCAGTTCGAACGACAAGGTTGAGGGTCTGGCGGCTTTCTTT. Its protein product is CASSSNDKVEGLAAFF.

The chain uses TRBV6-5 and TRBJ1-2; TRBD1 is a possible D gene (6 bases). This CDR3 has 13 amino acids. Germline V gene sequence: CDR1 MNHEY, CDR2 SVGAGI. Trimming shortened V by 2 bases and J by 2 bases, and 6 bases separated the two germline ends. This CDR3 is CASSYDRNYGYTF. The CDR3 nucleotides read TGTGCCAGCAGTTACGACAGGAACTATGGCTACACCTTC.